Below are 6 T cell receptor beta chains sequenced from a single sample in a study of T cells in Graves' hyperthyroidism and ophthalmopathy. Amplification of TCR beta CDR3 regions was performed using RNA transcripts as template. In the first-round RT-PCR of the TCR CDR3, the HTBI primer set was used. In TCRdb, the multiplex PCR reads were re-called with MiXCR into one record per CDR3 protein. The sample carries under 650,000 distinct CDR3 sequences, about 16% recorded once. The sample comprised blood. These receptors all come from a woman aged 30 to 39 with Graves' hyperthyroidism.

A note on this clonotype: This clone may be a read error of a much larger clone one base away. The V gene is TRBV12-3 or TRBV12-4, the J gene TRBJ2-3; D possibly corresponds to TRBD1 (5 bases). V lost 0 bases, J lost 4 bases, and 8 bases lay in between. CDR3 size: 14 residues. The CDR3 spells CASSLATEPDTQYF. The CDR3 nucleotides are TGTGCCAGCAGTTTAGCGACAGAGCCAGATACGCAGTATTTT.

This clonotype has only a few counts. The chain employs TRBV3-1 and TRBJ2-7; 10 positions match TRBD2. The CDR3 length is 14 residues. CDR1 and CDR2 (germline): LGHDT, YNNKEL (reference sequence). The ends lost 4 bases at V and 7 bases at J; junction bases unmatched: 7. The CDR3 DNA reads as TGTGCCAGCAGCCGAGCGGGAGGGGTAGGAGAGCAGTACTTC. It yields the protein CASSRAGGVGEQYF.

This clonotype has at least ten counts. The chain combines TRBV2 with TRBJ2-1, with 9 bases aligning to TRBD2. The CDR3 consists of 17 residues. In germline, CDR1 is SNHLY, CDR2 FYNNEI. The junction had 11 bases not matched to a gene; V was cut back by 3 bases and J by 5 bases. CDR3 bases: TGTGCCAGCAGTGACGTAGCGGGAGTAAGTAAAAACAATGAGCAGTTCTTC. Encoded protein: CASSDVAGVSKNNEQFF. Full variable domain (missing parts from reference TRBV2 and TRBJ2-1): EPEVTQTPSHQVTQMGQEVILRCVPISNHLYFYWYRQILGQKVEFLVSFYNNEISEKSEIFDDQFSVERPDGSNFTLKIRSTKLEDSAMYFCASSDVAGVSKNNEQFFGPGTRLTVL.

This clonotype was seen repeatedly, ten times or more. The chain has TRBV11-2 and TRBJ2-5; weak D call: TRBD1 (6 bases). CDR1 and CDR2 (germline): SGHAT, FQNNGV. The V end was cut by 5 bases, the J end by 7 bases, with 14 bases between. The CDR3 extends over 13 amino acids. CDR3 nucleotide sequence: TGTGCCAGCAGCCCGACAGGTACCGGGACCCAGTACTTC. Amino acids: CASSPTGTGTQYF.

The gene calls are TRBV30 and TRBJ1-4; possibly TRBD1 for D (6 bases). Trimming took off 3 bases at V and 7 bases at J, with 15 bases between the two ends. Germline CDR1 reads GTSNPN; CDR2 reads SVGIG (reference sequence). The CDR3 has 14 residues. In DNA, the CDR3 is TGTGCCTGGAGCGGGGGGGGGCTGGGTGAAAAACTGTTTTTT. Translation: CAWSGGGLGEKLFF.

This clonotype showed up many times. The junction and the germline gene differ at one end; a read error may be behind it. The V call is TRBV6-1, the J call TRBJ2-7, with D perhaps matching TRBD1 or TRBD2 (6 bases each). In germline, CDR1 is MNHNS, CDR2 SASEGT. This CDR3 region has 14 residues. In DNA, the CDR3 is TGTGCCAGCAGTTACGGGGGCGCCTCCTATGAGCAGTACTTC. Its translation is CASSYGGASYEQYF.